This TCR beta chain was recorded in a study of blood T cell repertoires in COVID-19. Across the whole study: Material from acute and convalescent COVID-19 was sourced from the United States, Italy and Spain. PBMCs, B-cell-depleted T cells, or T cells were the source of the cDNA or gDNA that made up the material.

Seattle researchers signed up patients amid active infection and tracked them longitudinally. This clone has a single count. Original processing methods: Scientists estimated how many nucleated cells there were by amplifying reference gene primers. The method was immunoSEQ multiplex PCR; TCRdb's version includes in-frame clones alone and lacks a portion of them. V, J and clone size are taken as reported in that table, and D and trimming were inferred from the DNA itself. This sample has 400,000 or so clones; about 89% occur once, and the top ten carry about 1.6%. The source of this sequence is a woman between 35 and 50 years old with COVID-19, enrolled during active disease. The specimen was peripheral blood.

The CDR3 bases are TGTGCCAGCAGCTTACAGGGGGCCCGAAGGGAGCTGTTTTTT. Translating it yields CASSLQGARRELFF. V usage is TRBV5-4 and J usage is TRBJ2-2; 9 bases fit TRBD1. V lost 2 bases and J lost 9; bases outside the gene matches: 5. Looked up from germline, CDR1 is SGHNT and CDR2 is YYREEE (reference sequence). The CDR3 is made up of 14 amino acids.